This T cell receptor beta chain was sequenced during a study of molecular identifiers for immune sequencing clone quantification. Sorting selected naive CD8 T cells with a CD8+CD4-CCR7+CD45RA+ phenotype. General study results and limits: Jurkat TCR RNA that was spiked in from one cell was reportedly detectable among one million naive cells. Over 97% of effector molecules, but under 1% in naive cells, were held by clones with more than 20 RNA copies.

This clonotype was seen at least ten times. Its antigen remains unknown. As previously described, bulk TCR libraries were made using listed TCR primers. TCRdb re-analysed the PCR reads in MiXCR, keeping a single row per CDR3 protein. The sample contains fewer than 350,000 distinct CDR3 sequences, around a fifth of which appear only once. This clonotype was obtained from a human donor in good health. Some libraries in this study had Jurkat cell RNA spiked in. Specimen: naive CD8+ T cells from blood, with Jurkat cell RNA spiked in. Subset defined: FACS-sorted CD8+CD4-CCR7+CD45RA+ naive T cells.

In nucleotides, the CDR3 is TGTGCCAGCAGCTTCAATGTTCCGGACAGGGGGCGCGAGACCCAGTACTTC. Translation: CASSFNVPDRGRETQYF. J is TRBJ2-5 and V is TRBV7-6, with 11 bases matching TRBD1. Germline CDR1 SGHVS, CDR2 FNYEAQ. The CDR3 length is 17 residues. With V trimmed by 3 bases and J by 5 bases, 11 bases remained unmatched.